This T cell receptor (beta chain) was identified during a study of control samples from healthy donors and cancer patients. Generated by immunoSEQ multiplex PCR, the TCRdb table keeps only in-frame clones and is missing some. The sample shows 55,000 to 90,000 clones, 84% of them seen only once. The CDR3 is 13 amino acids. V lost 4 bases and J 7 bases, leaving 15 bases between the germline ends. The sample was blood. This receptor was obtained from a man in his forties or fifties in good health. The chain uses TRBV5-3 and TRBJ2-7; D is perhaps TRBD1 or TRBD2 (5 bases each). TRBV5-3 is known as an ORF, though its function is uncertain. The DNA of the CDR3 is TGTGCCAGAAGCCGCGAGGGGTCGGGGGAGCAGTACTTC. Encoded protein: CARSREGSGEQYF.